A single sample is the source of the 9 T cell receptor beta chains below, sequenced in a study of T-cell memory formation after mild COVID-19. MiXCR, run by TCRdb on the 5' RACE reads, gives a single entry per CDR3 protein. The sample yields 200,000 to 250,000 distinct CDR3 sequences, about 16% seen once. The sequenced sample consisted of PBMCs or a T cell subset sorted from them (not recorded which). All receptors derive from an adult woman who had mild COVID-19 (a few samples of this study predate the infection). Cell type and time point are not known.

The CDR3 DNA reads TGTGCCAGCAAAACCGGGACAGGGGGACCTAATGAGCAGTTCTTC. Protein: CASKTGTGGPNEQFF. This chain uses TRBV6-5 with TRBJ2-1; 11 bases align to TRBD1. The V and J ends lost 7 bases and 7 bases, in that order; junction bases with no gene match: 9. The germline gives CDR1 MNHEY, CDR2 SVGAGI. The CDR3 length is 15 residues.

This clonotype was observed a few times. The chain couples TRBV2 to TRBJ2-2; D not resolved. Germline V lookup: CDR1 SNHLY, CDR2 FYNNEI. V lost 3 bases, J lost 6 bases, and 20 bases lay in between. The CDR3 totals 17 residues. The CDR3 region has the DNA TGTGCCAGCAGTGATCCCTTAACGGGCGGTGTGTCCGGGGAGCTGTTTTTT. Residues: CASSDPLTGGVSGELFF. The entire variable domain, with the rest obtained from reference TRBV2 and TRBJ2-2, is as follows: EPEVTQTPSHQVTQMGQEVILRCVPISNHLYFYWYRQILGQKVEFLVSFYNNEISEKSEIFDDQFSVERPDGSNFTLKIRSTKLEDSAMYFCASSDPLTGGVSGELFFGEGSRLTVL.

There are many counts of this clonotype. The chain uses TRBV5-1 and TRBJ2-1, with D possibly called TRBD1 or TRBD2 (5 bases each). This CDR3 is 16 amino acids long. V lost 0 bases to trimming and J lost 9 bases, with 19 bases between them. The germline gives CDR1 SGHRS, CDR2 YFSETQ. The CDR3 DNA sequence: TGCGCCAGCAGCTTGGGGGGTGTGAGAGGGGCCGGTGAGCAGTTCTTC. The encoded protein is CASSLGGVRGAGEQFF.

The chain carries TRBV3-1 and TRBJ2-5; the D gene is possibly TRBD2 (7 bases). Trimming left V 2 bases short and J 7 bases short, with 14 bases between. Per germline, CDR1 LGHDT and CDR2 YNNKEL (reference sequence). This CDR3 has 14 residues. As DNA, the CDR3 is TGTGCCAGCAGCCAACGGGGGGCCTCGGGGACCCAGTACTTC. Amino acid sequence: CASSQRGASGTQYF.

This clonotype appeared many times. The chain uses TRBV29-1 and TRBJ2-4; the match to TRBD1 covers 7 bases. The ends lost 6 bases at V and 7 bases at J; junction bases unmatched: 6. Per the germline V gene, CDR1 is SQVTM and CDR2 is ANQGSEA. The CDR3 runs to 12 residues. The CDR3 DNA reads as TGCAGCGTGGTGACAGGGACGAACATTCAGTACTTC. Translating gives CSVVTGTNIQYF. Complete variable domain (other parts from reference TRBV29-1 and TRBJ2-4): SAVISQKPSRDICQRGTSLTIQCQVDSQVTMMFWYRQQPGQSLTLIATANQGSEATYESGFVIDKFPISRPNLTFSTLTVSNMSPEDSSIYLCSVVTGTNIQYFGAGTRLSVL.

The chain has TRBV29-1 and TRBJ2-7; 13 bases fit TRBD2. CDR1 and CDR2 (germline): SQVTM, ANQGSEA. After removal of 5 bases from V and 3 bases from J, the junction contained 10 bases not matched to a gene. The CDR3 extends over 16 amino acids. CDR3 in DNA: TGCAGCGTTTCCGGACTAGCGGGAGCCTCCCTCTACGAGCAGTACTTC. Residues: CSVSGLAGASLYEQYF.

The chain is built from TRBV3-1 and TRBJ2-1, with 9 bases matching TRBD1. With V trimmed by 0 bases and J by 4 bases, 4 bases remained unmatched. The CDR3 contains 16 residues. Germline V gene data show CDR1 as LGHDT and CDR2 as YNNKEL (reference sequence). The CDR3 DNA sequence: TGTGCCAGCAGCCAAGATTCGGGACAGGGTTACAATGAGCAGTTCTTC. Its protein is CASSQDSGQGYNEQFF.

The V gene is TRBV20-1, the J gene TRBJ1-1; D gene uncertain. This CDR3 is built from 14 residues. V was pared by 4 bases and J by 5 bases, with 17 bases between. Per the germline V gene, CDR1 is DFQATT and CDR2 is SNEGSKA (reference sequence). The CDR3 nucleotides are TGCAGTGCTACCTTCCAGGCGGGGAGGACTGAAGCTTTCTTT. Encoded protein: CSATFQAGRTEAFF.

The table lists this clonotype with a few counts. The chain recombines TRBV15 with TRBJ2-7; D is possibly TRBD1 (5 bases). Trimming pared 6 bases from V and 0 bases from J, leaving 12 bases between. Germline CDR1 and CDR2: LNHNV and YYDKDF (reference sequence). The CDR3 is 14 residues long. The CDR3 loop is CATRRTGSSYEQYF. The CDR3 region has the DNA TGTGCCACCAGGAGAACAGGTAGCTCCTACGAGCAGTACTTC.